A selection of T cell receptor beta chains follows, all from one sample in a study of T cells in Graves' hyperthyroidism and ophthalmopathy. One entry per CDR3 protein results from TCRdb running MiXCR on the multiplex PCR reads. The table includes almost 600,000 distinct CDR3 sequences, around 45% detected once. The sequenced sample was peripheral blood or thyroid tissue (not recorded which). The origin of the receptors is a woman between 18 and 29 years old with Graves' hyperthyroidism. The CDR3 runs from the conserved cysteine through the conserved F or W. Fields, in order: V gene, clone size, J gene, CDR3 length, D gene, CDR3 protein, CDR3 DNA. The D gene is left open where the match is weak. Clone size is shown for a subset of rows, as once, few, many or a class of expanded clone.

>TRBV5-4|-|TRBJ2-5|19|TRBD2
CASSSRTSGGSLREETQYF
TGTGCCAGCAGCTCTCGGACTAGCGGGGGCTCCTTGAGGGAAGAGACCCAGTACTTC
>TRBV12-3/TRBV12-4|many|TRBJ2-7|18|-
CATVPLFSRDPSAYEQYF
TGTGCCACCGTTCCCTTGTTTTCGCGGGACCCGTCGGCCTACGAGCAGTACTTC
>TRBV27|-|TRBJ1-1|13|-
CASSFRGSTEAFF
TGTGCCAGCAGTTTCCGGGGGTCCACTGAAGCTTTCTTT
>TRBV29-1|-|TRBJ1-5|13|-
CSQGRSYNQPQHF
TGCAGCCAAGGTAGGAGCTACAATCAGCCCCAGCATTTT
>TRBV7-9|-|TRBJ2-3|16|TRBD1
CASYPDRGVGTDTQYF
TGTGCCAGCTATCCCGACAGGGGAGTGGGGACAGATACGCAGTATTTT
>TRBV30|-|TRBJ1-4|14|TRBD1
CAWSHGTGEEKLFF
TGTGCCTGGAGCCACGGGACAGGGGAAGAAAAACTGTTTTTT
>TRBV7-2|many|TRBJ2-7|15|TRBD2
CASSVTSGSGYEQYF
TGTGCCAGCAGCGTGACTAGCGGGAGTGGTTACGAGCAGTACTTC
>TRBV7-6|many|TRBJ2-5|13|-
CAGSLELRETQYF
TGTGCCGGCAGCTTGGAACTGCGGGAGACCCAGTACTTC
>TRBV24-1|-|TRBJ1-2|12|-
CATGETGTGYTF
TGTGCCACCGGAGAAACCGGGACAGGCTACACCTTC
>TRBV5-1|-|TRBJ2-7|16|-
CASSSVRGRSGHEQYF
TGTGCCAGCAGCTCCGTGAGAGGACGAAGCGGGCACGAGCAGTACTTC
>TRBV7-2|-|TRBJ2-1|14|TRBD2
CASSLVAGLNEQFF
TGTGCCAGCAGCTTAGTTGCGGGACTAAATGAGCAGTTCTTC
>TRBV4-1|few|TRBJ1-2|14|-
CASSQGHGPFGYTF
TGCGCCAGCAGCCAAGGACACGGTCCCTTTGGCTACACCTTC
>TRBV29-1|-|TRBJ1-1|13|-
CSARQATNTEAFF
TGCAGCGCAAGACAGGCAACGAACACTGAAGCTTTCTTT
>TRBV7-6|-|TRBJ2-7|16|TRBD2
CASSRGLAGTFYEQYF
TGTGCCAGCAGCCGGGGACTAGCGGGAACTTTCTACGAGCAGTACTTC
>TRBV20-1|many|TRBJ2-7|16|TRBD2
CSARESTSGILKEQYF
TGCAGTGCTAGAGAGTCAACTAGCGGCATTTTAAAAGAGCAGTACTTC
>TRBV18|-|TRBJ2-7|12|-
CASSPPSAEQYF
TGTGCCAGCTCACCACCAAGTGCCGAGCAGTACTTC
>TRBV10-2|many|TRBJ1-1|14|-
CASRVGKRNTEAFF
TGCGCCAGCCGTGTCGGGAAACGGAACACTGAAGCTTTCTTT
>TRBV12-3/TRBV12-4|-|TRBJ1-3|11|-
CASSMGLTTYF
TGTGCCAGCAGTATGGGACTTACCACATATTTT
>TRBV3-1|many|TRBJ2-2|15|-
CASSQITGNTGELFF
TGTGCCAGCAGCCAAATAACAGGGAACACCGGGGAGCTGTTTTTT
>TRBV10-3|-|TRBJ2-7|15|TRBD2
CAISEQGGGYNEQYF
TGTGCCATCAGTGAGCAGGGCGGGGGATACAATGAGCAGTACTTC
>TRBV29-1|-|TRBJ1-2|13|TRBD1
CSARQGVSYGYTF
TGCAGCGCTAGACAGGGGGTCAGCTATGGCTACACCTTC
>TRBV12-3/TRBV12-4|many|TRBJ1-1|15|-
CASSFAANLNTEAFF
TGTGCCAGCAGTTTCGCAGCGAACTTGAACACTGAAGCTTTCTTT
>TRBV6-5|-|TRBJ2-7|15|TRBD2
CASSGASGRAYEQYF
TGTGCCAGCAGTGGGGCTAGCGGGAGGGCCTACGAGCAGTACTTC
>TRBV12-3/TRBV12-4|-|TRBJ2-5|17|TRBD2
CASSLGAGTSGRETQYF
TGTGCCAGCAGTTTAGGGGCCGGGACTAGCGGGAGGGAGACCCAGTACTTC
>TRBV7-8|many|TRBJ2-5|14|-
CASSSLASQETQYF
TGTGCCAGCAGCTCCCTAGCGTCCCAAGAGACCCAGTACTTC
>TRBV19|many|TRBJ2-6|14|TRBD1
CASRGTAGANVLTF
TGTGCCAGTAGAGGGACAGCTGGGGCCAACGTCCTGACTTTC
>TRBV2|many|TRBJ2-5|15|TRBD2
CASSEGAGVLETQYF
TGTGCCAGCAGTGAAGGAGCGGGAGTCTTGGAGACCCAGTACTTC
>TRBV5-4|-|TRBJ2-7|14|-
CASSLGWEAYEQYF
TGTGCCAGCAGCTTGGGGTGGGAGGCCTACGAGCAGTACTTC
>TRBV5-1|-|TRBJ2-7|13|-
CASREGGTYEQYF
TGCGCCAGCAGGGAGGGTGGGACCTACGAGCAGTACTTC
>TRBV4-1|many|TRBJ2-7|15|TRBD1
CASSQDEGAGYEQYF
TGCGCCAGCAGCCAAGACGAGGGGGCGGGCTACGAGCAGTACTTC
>TRBV12-3/TRBV12-4|many|TRBJ1-1|14|-
CASSLAGETAEAFF
TGTGCCAGCAGTTTAGCGGGGGAAACGGCTGAAGCTTTCTTT
>TRBV5-1|-|TRBJ2-3|14|-
CASSSGPSADTQYF
TGCGCCAGCAGCTCGGGACCTAGCGCAGATACGCAGTATTTT
>TRBV7-2|many|TRBJ1-2|14|-
CASSLGSGPYGYTF
TGTGCCAGCAGCTTAGGTTCCGGGCCCTATGGCTACACCTTC
>TRBV18|few|TRBJ2-5|14|TRBD1
CASSHDRVQETQYF
TGTGCCAGCTCCCACGACAGGGTACAAGAGACCCAGTACTTC
>TRBV5-6|many|TRBJ1-4|16|TRBD1
CASSLKRGRGNEKLFF
TGTGCCAGCAGCTTGAAGAGGGGGCGTGGTAATGAAAAACTGTTTTTT
>TRBV5-4|few|TRBJ2-7|14|-
CASSLGDTLYEQYF
TGTGCCAGCAGCTTGGGTGACACCCTCTACGAGCAGTACTTC
>TRBV15|-|TRBJ1-2|11|-
CATRGGAGYTF
TGTGCCACCAGAGGGGGGGCTGGCTACACCTTC
>TRBV19|many|TRBJ2-7|13|-
CASRDTTLQVQYF
TGTGCCAGTAGAGACACTACACTACAGGTGCAGTACTTC
>TRBV7-7|once|TRBJ2-5|16|TRBD2
CASSAGLAGALETQYF
TGTGCCAGCAGCGCGGGACTAGCGGGAGCATTGGAGACCCAGTACTTC
>TRBV2|-|TRBJ1-2|14|-
CASSPPGLKRGYTF
TGTGCCAGCTCACCACCGGGACTAAAGCGGGGCTACACCTTC
>TRBV24-1|-|TRBJ1-3|12|-
CAASDPGNTIYF
TGTGCCGCCAGTGATCCTGGGAACACCATATATTTT
>TRBV7-7|-|TRBJ2-7|12|-
CASRPWGSEQYF
TGTGCCAGCCGACCCTGGGGATCCGAGCAGTACTTC
>TRBV10-3|few|TRBJ2-1|16|-
CAISASGLGSYNEQFF
TGTGCCATCAGTGCTTCGGGATTAGGGAGCTACAATGAGCAGTTCTTC
>TRBV29-1|once|TRBJ1-1|12|-
CSGRHDLTEAFF
TGCAGCGGAAGACACGACCTGACTGAAGCTTTCTTT
>TRBV30|many|TRBJ1-1|12|-
CAWRFSLAEAFF
TGTGCCTGGAGGTTCAGTTTAGCTGAAGCTTTCTTT
>TRBV5-5|many|TRBJ2-7|14|-
CASSFQGTLYEQYF
TGTGCCAGCAGCTTCCAGGGGACTTTGTACGAGCAGTACTTC
>TRBV7-8|many|TRBJ2-7|15|-
CASSFNSLGFYEQYF
TGTGCCAGCAGCTTCAACTCCCTGGGGTTTTACGAGCAGTACTTC
>TRBV19|-|TRBJ1-3|12|-
CASGVTGNTIYF
TGTGCCAGTGGGGTTACGGGAAACACCATATATTTT
>TRBV6-5|-|TRBJ2-7|16|TRBD2
CASSPILGTSAYEQYF
TGTGCCAGCAGTCCCATCTTAGGAACTAGCGCCTACGAGCAGTACTTC
>TRBV3-1|many|TRBJ2-7|14|-
CASSQDLTSYEQYF
TGTGCCAGCAGCCAAGACCTAACTAGCTACGAGCAGTACTTC